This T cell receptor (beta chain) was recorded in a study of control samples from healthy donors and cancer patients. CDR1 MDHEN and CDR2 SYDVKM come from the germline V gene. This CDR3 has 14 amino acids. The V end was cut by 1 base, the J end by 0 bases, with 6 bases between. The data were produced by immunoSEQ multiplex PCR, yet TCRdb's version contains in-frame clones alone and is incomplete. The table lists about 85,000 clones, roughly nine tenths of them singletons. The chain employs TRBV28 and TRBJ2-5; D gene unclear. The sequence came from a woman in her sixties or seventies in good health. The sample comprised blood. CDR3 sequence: CASSLSQYQETQYF. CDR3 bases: TGTGCCAGCAGTTTATCACAGTACCAAGAGACCCAGTACTTC.